These 10 T cell receptor beta chains were all obtained from the same sample, sequenced in a study of T cell repertoires in cytomegalovirus infection. TCRdb re-called the reads through MiXCR, storing one row per CDR3 protein. This table holds just over 450,000 distinct CDR3 sequences, more than 40% found once. These receptors are not linked to any known antigen. The specimen comprised cultured PBMCs, sampled from culture after CMV antigen stimulation. The receptors were gathered from a human donor in good health (CMV status not recorded). Some clones in this sample may be carry-over from other donors' samples.

The chain employs TRBV19 and TRBJ2-4, with 8 bases lining up with TRBD1. J lost 1 base, V lost 10 bases, and 12 bases had no gene match. The CDR3 length is 16 residues. The germline CDR1 and CDR2 sequences are LNHDA and SQIVND (reference sequence). The CDR3 sequence: CATSPGAGGAKNIQYF. DNA of the CDR3: TGTGCCACTTCCCCGGGGGCAGGGGGCGCCAAAAACATTCAGTACTTC. The variable domain in full, completed from reference TRBV19 and TRBJ2-4, reads DGGITQSPKYLFRKEGQNVTLSCEQNLNHDAMYWYRQDPGQGLRLIYYSQIVNDFQKGDIAEGYSVSREKKESFPLTVTSAQKNPTAFYLCATSPGAGGAKNIQYFGAGTRLSVL.

This rearrangement joins TRBV12-3 or TRBV12-4 to TRBJ2-2, with TRBD2 matching over 8 bases. The V segment lost 5 bases and the J segment 1 base; nucleotides outside the gene matches: 3. This CDR3 region has 15 residues. CDR3 sequence reads: CASSKRGQNTGELFF. CDR3 in DNA: TGTGCCAGCAGTAAGCGGGGGCAGAACACCGGGGAGCTGTTTTTT.

This clonotype was recorded once. The chain employs TRBV7-2 and TRBJ2-7; maybe TRBD2 (5 bases). Trimming removed 5 bases at V and 2 bases at J, with 16 bases between. This CDR3 contains 15 residues. CDR1 is SGHTA and CDR2 is FQGNSA in the germline V gene. The CDR3 nucleotides read TGTGCCAGCAGCGGAGGCCGAGGGCGGGCCTACGAGCAGTACTTC. Encoded protein: CASSGGRGRAYEQYF.

The V and J genes are TRBV2 and TRBJ2-7; perhaps TRBD2 as D (6 bases). Between the trimmed V and J ends, which lost 6 bases and 3 bases, there was a span of 12 bases. Germline V CDR1 and CDR2: SNHLY, FYNNEI. The CDR3 loop spans 13 amino acids. The CDR3: CASRVAVDYEQYF. In nucleotides, the CDR3 is TGTGCCAGCAGAGTAGCGGTAGACTACGAGCAGTACTTC. Full variable domain (outside the CDR3, taken from reference TRBV2 and TRBJ2-7): EPEVTQTPSHQVTQMGQEVILRCVPISNHLYFYWYRQILGQKVEFLVSFYNNEISEKSEIFDDQFSVERPDGSNFTLKIRSTKLEDSAMYFCASRVAVDYEQYFGPGTRLTVT.

As for this clonotype: The final CDR3 position lacks the conserved phenylalanine or tryptophan, pointing to a likely read error. This rearrangement joins TRBV7-2 to TRBJ2-7, with unresolved D. The CDR3 is 13 residues long. From germline, CDR1 is SGHTA and CDR2 FQGNSA. Trimming removed 0 bases from V and 2 bases from J, with 5 bases in between. The CDR3 DNA is TGTGCCAGCAGCTTAGCGGGAACCTACGAGCAGTACTTA. Translated: CASSLAGTYEQYL.

This clonotype was observed a few times. The CDR3 coding sequence is TGTGCCACTCAAATAGCGGAGCAAGAGACCCAGTACTTC. Translating gives CATQIAEQETQYF. The genes are TRBV7-2 and TRBJ2-5; D is possibly TRBD2 (6 bases). Trimming removed 10 bases at V and 2 bases at J, with 14 bases between. Germline CDR1 SGHTA, CDR2 FQGNSA. This CDR3 is 13 amino acids long.

CDR3 in DNA: TGTGCCAGCAGCTTAGAAGGGGTAGGAGGAAACACCATATATTTT. It is translated as CASSLEGVGGNTIYF. The chain recombines TRBV11-2 with TRBJ1-3; TRBD1 is a possible D gene (5 bases). The CDR3 runs to 15 residues. CDR1 SGHAT and CDR2 FQNNGV come from the germline V gene. V dropped 0 bases and J dropped 4 bases, with 10 bases sitting between them.

This clonotype was counted once. The chain couples TRBV2 to TRBJ2-5; TRBD1 agrees at 7 bases. This CDR3 is built from 11 residues. J gave up 7 bases and V 6 bases, and 2 bases lay outside the gene matches. Germline V gene lookup returns CDR1 SNHLY and CDR2 FYNNEI. The CDR3 region has the DNA TGTGCCAGCAGGAACAGGGGGACCCAGTACTTC. Residues: CASRNRGTQYF.

The chain uses TRBV12-3 or TRBV12-4 and TRBJ2-1; D perhaps matches TRBD1 (5 bases). This CDR3 has 12 amino acids. The germline V and J ends were trimmed by 8 bases and 6 bases, with 11 bases remaining between them. The CDR3 loop reads CASGAPLNEQFF. CDR3 sequence (DNA): TGTGCCAGCGGGGCCCCCCTCAATGAGCAGTTCTTC.

This chain links TRBV12-3 or TRBV12-4 with TRBJ2-7, with D hard to call. V was clipped by 7 bases and J by 2 bases, with 21 bases between them. This CDR3 spans 16 amino acids. The CDR3 coding sequence is TGTGCCAGCATCCCACCGTCGGCGCTTTTAACCTACGAGCAGTACTTC. Its translation: CASIPPSALLTYEQYF.